Presented here are 28 T cell receptor beta chains from one specimen sequenced in a study of CD8+ T cells in alopecia areata. Treatment described: oral pan-JAK inhibitor, 5-10 mg twice daily. Extracted from the samples, RNA was reverse transcribed into cDNA to serve as the sequencing template. Method: immunoSEQ multiplex PCR; TCRdb's copy keeps in-frame clones and lacks some. Seen here are about 76,000 clones, approximately 28% observed once, and the top ten hold 15%. The specimen comprised CD8+ T cells sorted from blood, sampled at week 4, from a patient treated with tofacitinib. These receptors were collected from a human donor with alopecia areata.

This clone was counted between two and nine times. The rearrangement uses TRBV18 and TRBJ1-5; TRBD1 is a possible D gene (6 bases). CDR1 and CDR2 from the germline V gene are KGHSH and LQKENI. V dropped 3 bases and J dropped 4 bases, with 10 bases sitting between them. CDR3 size: 14 residues. Here the CDR3 DNA reads TGTGCCAGCTCACCGAGGGGGGGTAATCAGCCCCAGCATTTT. It translates to CASSPRGGNQPQHF. Complete variable domain (other parts from reference TRBV18 and TRBJ1-5): NAGVMQNPRHLVRRRGQEARLRCSPMKGHSHVYWYRQLPEEGLKFMVYLQKENIIDESGMPKERFSAEFPKEGPSILRIQQVVRGDSAAYFCASSPRGGNQPQHFGDGTRLSIL.

V usage is TRBV7-6 and J usage is TRBJ2-1, with D possibly being TRBD1 or TRBD2 (5 bases each). Germline V gene sequence: CDR1 SGHVS, CDR2 FNYEAQ. The CDR3 has 14 residues. Trimming took off 3 bases at V and 3 bases at J, with 9 bases between the two ends. CDR3 coding DNA: TGTGCCAGCAGCTTCTGGGGGAGCTACAATGAGCAGTTCTTC. Amino acid sequence: CASSFWGSYNEQFF.

This clone was detected many times. The genes are TRBV27 and TRBJ2-4; no reliable D call. CDR3 size: 16 residues. V was shortened by 6 bases and J by 2 bases, with 17 bases between the two germline ends. Germline V gives CDR1 MNHEY, CDR2 SMNVEV (reference sequence). In nucleotides, the CDR3 is TGTGCCAGCAGCCTCGGTTTGGCGGCCACCAAAAACATTCAGTACTTC. Its translation: CASSLGLAATKNIQYF.

Only one count was recorded for this clone. Other DNA sequences in this sample translate to the same CDR3. The chain is built from TRBV30 and TRBJ2-1; D not certain. CDR1 is GTSNPN and CDR2 is SVGIG in the germline V gene (reference sequence). This CDR3 contains 13 residues. V was shortened by 0 bases and J by 4 bases, with 7 bases between the two germline ends. Written as DNA, the CDR3 is TGTGCCTGGAGTGTACTCGGGTACAATGAGCAGTTCTTC. It yields the protein CAWSVLGYNEQFF.

The V and J genes are TRBV9 and TRBJ2-2; 7 bases match TRBD2. CDR1 is SGDLS, CDR2 YYNGEE, per germline. With V trimmed by 4 bases and J by 1 base, 4 bases remained unmatched. The CDR3 has 15 amino acids. CDR3 residues: CASSSASGNTGELFF. In DNA form, the CDR3 reads TGTGCCAGCAGCTCGGCTAGCGGGAACACCGGGGAGCTGTTTTTT.

The chain joins TRBV25-1 to TRBJ1-1; maybe TRBD1 (5 bases). Trimming removed 4 bases from V and 6 bases from J, with 12 bases in between. The CDR3 totals 13 residues. The germline CDR1 and CDR2 sequences are MGHDK and SYGVNS. Here the CDR3 DNA reads TGTGCCAGCAGTGTATCAGGGAGGCCTGAAGCTTTCTTT. Protein product: CASSVSGRPEAFF.

This chain uses TRBV23-1 with TRBJ2-5; 8 nucleotides match TRBD1. TRBV23-1 is designated an ORF whose function remains uncertain. V shed 3 bases and J 4 bases; nucleotides not matched to a gene: 16. The CDR3 is 18 residues long. The CDR3 coding sequence is TGCGCCAGCAGTCAGCTCCCTCGAGGACAGGGTAATATAGAGACCCAGTACTTC. It codes for CASSQLPRGQGNIETQYF.

V usage is TRBV29-1 and J usage is TRBJ2-7, with D tentatively TRBD1 (5 bases). This CDR3 is built from 12 residues. CDR1 SQVTM and CDR2 ANQGSEA come from the germline V gene. V lost 0 bases, J lost 5 bases, and 8 bases lay in between. The CDR3 region is CSVEESGHEQYF. In DNA, the CDR3 is TGCAGCGTTGAAGAATCAGGGCACGAGCAGTACTTC.

The chain links TRBV4-1 to TRBJ2-7, with unresolved D. The CDR3 is 14 amino acids. Germline loops: CDR1 MGHRA, CDR2 YSYEKL. Trimming removed 0 bases from V and 0 bases from J, with 6 bases in between. The CDR3: CASSQEPGSYEQYF. The CDR3 coding sequence is TGCGCCAGCAGCCAAGAGCCCGGCTCCTACGAGCAGTACTTC.

This clone has a single count. The V call is TRBV6-5, the J call TRBJ2-3; perhaps D is TRBD1 or TRBD2 (5 bases each). Germline CDR1 reads MNHEY; CDR2 reads SVGAGI. The CDR3 has 13 amino acids. Trimming left V 7 bases short and J 5 bases short, with 13 bases between. CDR3 sequence (DNA): TGTGCCAGCACCCGGGACGTTGGAGATACGCAGTATTTT. Its protein is CASTRDVGDTQYF.

The chain joins TRBV27 to TRBJ2-1; TRBD1 is a possible D gene (6 bases). The CDR3 length is 15 residues. The ends were cut back, 6 bases at V and 3 bases at J, with 15 bases in the middle. CDR1 is MNHEY, CDR2 SMNVEV, per germline (reference sequence). CDR3 protein: CASRSGTPFYNEQFF. The CDR3 DNA follows: TGTGCCAGCAGGTCCGGGACACCATTCTACAATGAGCAGTTCTTC.

The table lists this clone with a few counts. The CDR3 DNA reads as TGCGCCAGCAGCCAGGACCTTAGCGGGAGGATAACAGATACGCAGTATTTT. This sequence encodes CASSQDLSGRITDTQYF. This sequence joins TRBV4-3 and TRBJ2-3, with 10 positions matching TRBD2. This CDR3 contains 17 residues. Germline V CDR1 and CDR2: LGHNA, YSLEER. J gave up 3 bases and V 3 bases, and 9 bases lay outside the gene matches.

The J gene is TRBJ1-3, the V gene TRBV29-1; D remains ambiguous. Germline V gives CDR1 SQVTM, CDR2 ANQGSEA. There are 11 residues in the CDR3. Trimming stripped 1 base from V and 3 bases from J, with 1 base between. The DNA for the CDR3 is TGCAGCGTTGAAGGTGGAAACACCATATATTTT. This sequence encodes CSVEGGNTIYF.

The J gene is TRBJ2-5, the V gene TRBV7-9; 9 bases fit TRBD2. This CDR3 has 15 residues. With 5 bases clipped from V and 5 bases from J, the junction kept 9 bases outside the gene matches. The germline V gene has CDR1 SEHNR and CDR2 FQNEAQ (reference sequence). CDR3 residues: CASSRTGTSSETQYF. DNA for the CDR3: TGTGCCAGCAGCCGAACCGGGACTAGCTCGGAGACCCAGTACTTC.

V is TRBV15 and J is TRBJ2-7; 10 nucleotides agree with TRBD1. This CDR3 is 13 amino acids long. Looked up from germline, CDR1 is LNHNV and CDR2 is YYDKDF (reference sequence). With V trimmed by 5 bases and J by 6 bases, 4 bases remained unmatched. The CDR3, as DNA: TGTGCCACCAGCTCGGACAGGGGGTCCGAGCAGTACTTC. Translating it yields CATSSDRGSEQYF.

The chain recombines TRBV15 with TRBJ2-1, with TRBD2 matching 11 bases. This CDR3 region has 18 residues. Losses at the gene ends were 3 bases for V and 8 bases for J; bases not matched to a gene: 15. CDR1 is LNHNV and CDR2 is YYDKDF in the germline V gene (reference sequence). The CDR3 here is CATSRTAGTSGPYDEQFF. Written as DNA, the CDR3 is TGTGCCACCAGCAGGACCGCTGGGACTAGCGGACCCTATGATGAGCAGTTCTTC. Using reference TRBV15 and TRBJ2-1 for the parts outside the CDR3, the full variable domain is DAMVIQNPRYQVTQFGKPVTLSCSQTLNHNVMYWYQQKSSQAPKLLFHYYDKDFNNEADTPDNFQSRRPNTSFCFLDIRSPGLGDTAMYLCATSRTAGTSGPYDEQFFGPGTRLTVL.

In its sample, this clone was seen a few times. This sequence joins TRBV30 and TRBJ2-1; D is undetermined. V shed 0 bases and J shed 8 bases, with 23 bases lying between them. Looked up from germline, CDR1 is GTSNPN and CDR2 is SVGIG (reference sequence). The CDR3 sequence is 17 residues long. CDR3 loop: CAWSVRTLVAVHDEQFF. The CDR3 DNA follows: TGTGCCTGGAGTGTACGGACCTTAGTGGCTGTACATGATGAGCAGTTCTTC.

This clone was seen only a few times. Written as DNA, the CDR3 is TGTGCCAGCTCACCGGACAGGGTTGAAGCTTTCTTT. Translating it yields CASSPDRVEAFF. The chain employs TRBV18 and TRBJ1-1, with TRBD1 matching over 8 bases. Looked up from germline, CDR1 is KGHSH and CDR2 is LQKENI. V lost 3 bases to trimming and J lost 7 bases; unmatched junction nucleotides: 1. There are 12 residues in the CDR3.

This clone showed up just a few times. The chain employs TRBV30 and TRBJ1-5; TRBD1 matches 8 bases. CDR3 length: 15 amino acids. V shed 1 base and J 1 base; nucleotides not matched to a gene: 3. Germline values: CDR1 GTSNPN, CDR2 SVGIG (reference sequence). The CDR3 protein is CAWSGTGLSNQPQHF. The CDR3 nucleotides read TGTGCCTGGAGTGGGACAGGGCTGAGCAATCAGCCCCAGCATTTT.

This clone occurred a few times. V and J are TRBV29-1 and TRBJ2-3; possibly TRBD1 for D (5 bases). Germline lookup yields CDR1 SQVTM and CDR2 ANQGSEA. Trimming removed 2 bases from V and 6 bases from J, with 18 bases in between. There are 15 residues in the CDR3. The CDR3 region has the DNA TGCAGCGTTGAATGGATGGACACCGCCCGGGATACGCAGTATTTT. Translation gives CSVEWMDTARDTQYF.

CDR3 loop: CASRENREKLFF. The CDR3 bases are TGTGCCAGCAGAGAGAATCGGGAAAAACTGTTTTTT. The V and J genes are TRBV2 and TRBJ1-4; D is unclear. The V end lost 6 bases, the J end lost 8 bases, and 10 bases lay between the germline ends. The CDR3 is made up of 12 amino acids. Germline assignment: CDR1 SNHLY and CDR2 FYNNEI.

About this clone itself: Compared with germline, one end of the junction differs, possibly owing to a read error. This chain connects TRBV7-2 to TRBJ2-3; D may be TRBD1 (6 bases). Germline V gene data show CDR1 as SGHTA and CDR2 as FQGNSA. There are 12 residues in the CDR3. CDR3 DNA sequence: TGCGCCAGCAGTCCCAGGGGCGCGGGGCAGTATTTT. This sequence encodes CASSPRGAGQYF.

The chain is built from TRBV30 and TRBJ2-2, with D perhaps TRBD2 (5 bases). V was pared by 2 bases and J by 6 bases, with 10 bases between. Germline CDR1 is GTSNPN and CDR2 is SVGIG (reference sequence). The CDR3 runs to 13 residues. The CDR3 DNA follows: TGTGCCTGGAGTACTAGGGTCGCCGGGGAGCTGTTTTTT. Protein product: CAWSTRVAGELFF.

The chain has TRBV11-2 and TRBJ2-1; D remains ambiguous. Germline-derived CDR1 and CDR2 are SGHAT and FQNNGV. The CDR3 sequence is 16 residues long. The V gene lost 4 bases and the J gene lost 6 bases, with 19 bases spanning the gap. CDR3 nucleotide sequence: TGTGCCAGCAGCTCCGGTTACGGCCGGTTGGGCAATGAGCAGTTCTTC. It specifies CASSSGYGRLGNEQFF.

The chain carries TRBV29-1 and TRBJ2-2; no reliable D call. Germline assignment: CDR1 SQVTM and CDR2 ANQGSEA. V lost 6 bases to trimming and J lost 0 bases, with 5 bases between them. The CDR3 spans 12 residues. The CDR3 region has the DNA TGCAGCGTATTCGCGAACACCGGGGAGCTGTTTTTT. Protein sequence: CSVFANTGELFF.

In its sample, this clone was seen a few times. The chain carries TRBV23-1 and TRBJ2-7; D gene ambiguous. TRBV23-1 is known as an ORF, though its function is uncertain. V was shortened by 0 bases and J by 6 bases, with 6 bases between the two germline ends. This CDR3 contains 12 residues. The CDR3 bases are TGCGCCAGCAGTCAATCTATCGGCGAGCAGTACTTC. Encoded protein: CASSQSIGEQYF.

In this sample, this clone turned up a few times. The V gene is TRBV23-1, the J gene TRBJ2-7; D gene ambiguous. TRBV23-1 counts as an open reading frame of uncertain function. The V gene lost 4 bases and the J gene lost 7 bases, with 5 bases spanning the gap. CDR3 size: 10 residues. CDR3 coding DNA: TGCGCCAGCAGTCTGCGGGAGCAGTACTTC. Encoded protein: CASSLREQYF.

This chain connects TRBV2 to TRBJ2-7; D unresolved. The germline V gene has CDR1 SNHLY and CDR2 FYNNEI. The CDR3 contains 10 residues. V gave up 7 bases and J gave up 7 bases, with 8 bases separating them. CDR3 amino acids: CASTYREQYF. DNA of the CDR3: TGTGCCAGCACCTACCGGGAGCAGTACTTC.